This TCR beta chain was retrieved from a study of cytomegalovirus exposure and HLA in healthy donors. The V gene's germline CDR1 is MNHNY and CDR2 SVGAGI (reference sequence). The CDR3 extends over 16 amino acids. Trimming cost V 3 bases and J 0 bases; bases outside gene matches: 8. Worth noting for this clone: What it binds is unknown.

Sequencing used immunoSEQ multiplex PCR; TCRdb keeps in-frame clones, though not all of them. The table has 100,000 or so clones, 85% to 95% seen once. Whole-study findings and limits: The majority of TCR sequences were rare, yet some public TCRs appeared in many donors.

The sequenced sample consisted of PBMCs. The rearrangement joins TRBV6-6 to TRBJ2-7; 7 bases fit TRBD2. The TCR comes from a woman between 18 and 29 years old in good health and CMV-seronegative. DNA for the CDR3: TGTGCCAGCAGTTATTCGGGAGGTGTCAGCTCCTACGAGCAGTACTTC. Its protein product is CASSYSGGVSSYEQYF.